Each of the 24 T cell receptor beta chains below was sequenced from the same sample in a study of cytomegalovirus exposure and HLA in healthy donors. The PCR ran on 60 Vbeta and 13 Jbeta primers. Profiling relied on immunoSEQ multiplex PCR, and the TCRdb table lists in-frame clones only, not all of them. The repertoire holds under 150,000 clones, with around 77% as singletons. Sequencing used PBMCs. These TCRs come from a man over 45 in good health and CMV-seronegative.

This rearrangement joins TRBV4-1 to TRBJ2-1; 8 bases line up with TRBD2. The CDR3 is 14 residues long. The germline gives CDR1 MGHRA, CDR2 YSYEKL. J lost 9 bases, V lost 3 bases, and 7 bases had no gene match. CDR3 protein: CASSHRTSNGEQFF. CDR3 in DNA: TGCGCCAGCAGCCACAGGACTAGCAACGGTGAGCAGTTCTTC.

The chain has TRBV7-9 and TRBJ2-7, with D possibly matching TRBD2 (7 bases). This CDR3 spans 15 amino acids. CDR1 and CDR2 (germline): SEHNR, FQNEAQ (reference sequence). Trimming pared 5 bases from V and 3 bases from J, leaving 17 bases between. The CDR3: CASSLLGGAVYEQYF. As DNA, the CDR3 is TGTGCCAGCAGCCTATTAGGGGGGGCGGTCTACGAGCAGTACTTC.

This clone was recorded a few times. The chain is built from TRBV28 and TRBJ1-2, with TRBD1 matching over 9 bases. The germline V gene has CDR1 MDHEN and CDR2 SYDVKM. The ends lost 4 bases at V and 8 bases at J; junction bases unmatched: 8. The CDR3 contains 14 residues. CDR3 residues: CASSYPTGGSGYTF. CDR3 coding DNA: TGTGCCAGCAGTTATCCGACAGGGGGTAGCGGCTACACCTTC.

This chain uses TRBV29-1 with TRBJ2-7; the D gene is possibly TRBD2 (5 bases). Deletions cut 3 bases from V and 0 bases from J, with 6 bases between. The CDR3 contains 12 residues. Per the germline V gene, CDR1 is SQVTM and CDR2 is ANQGSEA. The CDR3 DNA sequence: TGCAGCGTTGATGCGGGCTCCTACGAGCAGTACTTC. The encoded protein is CSVDAGSYEQYF.

Details on this clone: Relative to the germline gene, one junction end is altered; a read error may explain this. The chain is built from TRBV19 and TRBJ2-1, with 10 bases matching TRBD2. The germline gives CDR1 LNHDA, CDR2 SQIVND (reference sequence). CDR3 length equals 18 residues. CDR3 DNA sequence: TGTGCCAGCAGTATACGAGCGGGAGGGCCGACAAATTACAATGAGCAGTTCTTC. As protein: CASSIRAGGPTNYNEQFF.

The rearrangement uses TRBV4-3 and TRBJ1-5; no clear D gene. CDR1 is LGHNA and CDR2 is YSLEER in the germline V gene. Trimming took off 0 bases at V and 6 bases at J, with 6 bases between the two ends. The CDR3 runs 13 residues. The CDR3 region is CASSQDRIQPQHF. The CDR3 nucleotides read TGCGCCAGCAGCCAAGACAGGATTCAGCCCCAGCATTTT.

This clone came up once. This chain links TRBV28 with TRBJ2-3; TRBD1 aligns across 8 bases. Unmatched junction bases numbered 4, after V lost 1 base and J lost 7 bases. The germline gives CDR1 MDHEN, CDR2 SYDVKM. The CDR3 is made up of 14 amino acids. CDR3 nucleotide sequence: TGTGCCAGCAGTTTATATCGACAGGGGAATACGCAGTATTTT. Amino acids: CASSLYRQGNTQYF.

The genes are TRBV10-2 and TRBJ2-7, with 9 bases fitting TRBD1. The CDR3 extends over 15 amino acids. Germline values: CDR1 WSHSY, CDR2 SAAADI. J gave up 4 bases and V 2 bases, and 6 bases lay outside the gene matches. The CDR3 region is CASSEEGQGWYEQYF. In nucleotides, the CDR3 is TGCGCCAGCAGTGAGGAGGGACAGGGTTGGTACGAGCAGTACTTC.

This sequence joins TRBV5-1 and TRBJ1-2; D not certain. Deletions cut 0 bases from V and 4 bases from J, with 10 bases between. Germline V CDR1 and CDR2: SGHRS, YFSETQ. CDR3 size: 14 residues. DNA of the CDR3: TGCGCCAGCAGCTTGGACGAGGGTGGCTATGGCTACACCTTC. Protein: CASSLDEGGYGYTF.

The CDR3 loop is CASSFDLSLETQYF. The CDR3 DNA reads TGTGCCAGCAGCTTTGACTTAAGCCTAGAGACCCAGTACTTC. V gene TRBV7-9 combines with J gene TRBJ2-5; D gene ambiguous. The germline V and J ends were trimmed by 3 bases and 4 bases, with 12 bases remaining between them. The CDR3 length is 14 residues. Germline assignment: CDR1 SEHNR and CDR2 FQNEAQ (reference sequence).

The J gene is TRBJ2-5, the V gene TRBV18, with 9 bases matching TRBD1. Trimming took 1 base from V and 4 from J; bases not matched to a gene: 4. Germline V gene data show CDR1 as KGHSH and CDR2 as LQKENI. The CDR3 sequence is 15 residues long. CDR3 sequence: CASSPQGQGRETQYF. The CDR3 DNA is TGTGCCAGCTCACCACAGGGACAGGGACGAGAGACCCAGTACTTC. Full variable domain (rest looked up from reference TRBV18 and TRBJ2-5): NAGVMQNPRHLVRRRGQEARLRCSPMKGHSHVYWYRQLPEEGLKFMVYLQKENIIDESGMPKERFSAEFPKEGPSILRIQQVVRGDSAAYFCASSPQGQGRETQYFGPGTRLLVL.

This chain joins TRBV27 and TRBJ2-1; weak D call: TRBD2 (6 bases). This CDR3 region has 14 residues. The germline V and J ends were trimmed by 2 bases and 7 bases, with 12 bases remaining between them. Germline CDR1 is MNHEY and CDR2 is SMNVEV (reference sequence). The CDR3 reads CASSLQRRANEQFF. The CDR3 coding sequence is TGTGCCAGCAGTTTACAGCGGAGGGCTAATGAGCAGTTCTTC.

The chain combines TRBV2 with TRBJ2-3, with 11 bases matching TRBD2. This CDR3 is built from 15 residues. V gave up 8 bases and J gave up 0 bases; unmatched junction bases: 4. The germline V gene encodes CDR1 SNHLY and CDR2 FYNNEI. Here the CDR3 DNA reads TGTGCCAGCGGCGGACTAGCGGGCAGCACAGATACGCAGTATTTT. Residues: CASGGLAGSTDTQYF. Full variable domain (missing parts from reference TRBV2 and TRBJ2-3): EPEVTQTPSHQVTQMGQEVILRCVPISNHLYFYWYRQILGQKVEFLVSFYNNEISEKSEIFDDQFSVERPDGSNFTLKIRSTKLEDSAMYFCASGGLAGSTDTQYFGPGTRLTVL.

On this clone itself: The sample has other DNA sequences that encode this CDR3 too. V gene TRBV5-1 combines with J gene TRBJ2-5; 7 bases fit TRBD1. Matching the DNA end better, TRBJ2-7 makes the J call doubtful. The CDR3 consists of 14 residues. The V gene's germline CDR1 is SGHRS and CDR2 YFSETQ. This CDR3 is CASSLGQGPYEQYF. Here the CDR3 DNA reads TGCGCCAGCAGCTTGGGACAGGGTCCCTACGAGCAGTACTTC.

V and J are TRBV5-4 and TRBJ2-7; 7 positions agree with TRBD1. The germline CDR1 and CDR2 sequences are SGHNT and YYREEE (reference sequence). The CDR3 totals 14 residues. With V trimmed by 4 bases and J by 2 bases, 6 bases remained unmatched. CDR3 loop: CASSTQGPTYEQYF. The CDR3 DNA follows: TGTGCCAGCAGCACACAGGGGCCCACCTACGAGCAGTACTTC.

The CDR3 here is CASSKTGGTEAFF. The CDR3 DNA is TGTGCCAGCAGTAAGACAGGGGGAACTGAAGCTTTCTTT. The V and J genes are TRBV6-5 and TRBJ1-1, with 9 nucleotides matching TRBD1. CDR1 MNHEY and CDR2 SVGAGI come from the germline V gene. Unmatched junction bases numbered 3, after V lost 5 bases and J lost 5 bases. The CDR3 length is 13 residues.

V usage is TRBV4-3 and J usage is TRBJ1-4; 9 bases fit TRBD1. The J segment lost 8 bases and the V segment lost 0 bases, leaving 16 bases of the junction unmatched. CDR1 and CDR2 from the germline V gene are LGHNA and YSLEER. The CDR3 is 19 amino acids. The CDR3 nucleotides read TGCGCCAGCAGCCAAGATTCAGAACAGGGGGCCAGTCACTCGGAAAAACTGTTTTTT. This sequence encodes CASSQDSEQGASHSEKLFF.

Of note for this clone: In this CDR3 the conserved last residue, phenylalanine or tryptophan, is missing, so a read error is likely. The limits of the CDR3 on the DNA are not certain, so only TCRdb's listed CDR3 is given. The genes are TRBV6-1 and TRBJ2-7; the table gives TRBD2 as D, unverified against the DNA. The CDR3 spans 12 residues, counting both ends. CDR1 is MNHNS and CDR2 is SASEGT in the germline V gene. The CDR3 protein is CASSERAAGLYL.

The gene calls are TRBV18 and TRBJ2-2, with D hard to call. CDR1 is KGHSH and CDR2 is LQKENI in the germline V gene. V lost 0 bases and J 5 bases, leaving 7 bases between the germline ends. CDR3 length: 14 amino acids. The CDR3 nucleotides are TGTGCCAGCTCACCACCGTCGGGTACCGGGGAGCTGTTTTTT. This codes for CASSPPSGTGELFF.

J is TRBJ2-5 and V is TRBV5-8; 8 positions match TRBD1. Germline V gives CDR1 SGHTS, CDR2 YDEGEE. After removal of 0 bases from V and 4 bases from J, the junction contained 5 bases not matched to a gene. There are 15 residues in the CDR3. CDR3 coding DNA: TGTGCCAGCAGCTTGGCAGGGGGCACGGGAGAGACCCAGTACTTC. Translating it yields CASSLAGGTGETQYF.

The chain carries TRBV27 and TRBJ1-1; D is perhaps TRBD1 (6 bases). Trimming left V 3 bases short and J 6 bases short, with 20 bases between. Germline assignment: CDR1 MNHEY and CDR2 SMNVEV (reference sequence). This CDR3 is built from 16 residues. CDR3 nucleotides: TGTGCCAGCAGTTTTGGAGGTAGGGGGTCCTTAGCTGAAGCTTTCTTT. It specifies CASSFGGRGSLAEAFF.

This sequence joins TRBV19 and TRBJ2-1; TRBD2 matches 13 bases. Per germline, CDR1 LNHDA and CDR2 SQIVND (reference sequence). The CDR3 extends over 17 amino acids. Losses at the gene ends were 8 bases for V and 2 bases for J; bases not matched to a gene: 9. The CDR3 loop is CASLPRLAGGTYNEQFF. CDR3 coding DNA: TGTGCCAGTCTCCCCCGACTAGCGGGAGGAACCTACAATGAGCAGTTCTTC.

The V call is TRBV5-6, the J call TRBJ2-5; D possibly corresponds to TRBD1 (6 bases). Trimming removed 4 bases at V and 5 bases at J, with 15 bases between. Germline-derived CDR1 and CDR2 are SGHDT and YYEEEE. The CDR3 has 14 amino acids. The CDR3 here is CASSTAGAVETQYF. The CDR3 DNA reads as TGTGCCAGCAGCACCGCAGGGGCGGTCGAGACCCAGTACTTC.

With respect to this clone: One end of the junction does not line up with germline, which may come from a read error. The chain employs TRBV29-1 and TRBJ2-1; 8 bases are a match to TRBD1. This CDR3 spans 16 amino acids. CDR1 SQVTM and CDR2 ANQGSEA come from the germline V gene. The CDR3 region has the DNA TGCAGCGTTGCCCCGGACAGGGATCACGAGGCGAATGAGCAGCTCTTC. This sequence encodes CSVAPDRDHEANEQLF.